Following are 23 T cell receptor beta chains from one sample sequenced in a study of chemoradiotherapy in HPV16-positive cancers. Assay used: immunoSEQ multiplex PCR; TCRdb lists only in-frame clones, some missing. This sample has about 5,400 clones; less than 85% occur once, and the top ten carry around 8.8%. The starting material was tumor tissue, obtained from a patient who underwent chemoradiotherapy. These receptor sequences come from a human donor with HPV-associated anogenital cancer.

V gene TRBV9 combines with J gene TRBJ2-5; 11 bases agree with TRBD2. CDR1 and CDR2 (germline): SGDLS, YYNGEE. After removal of 0 bases from V and 2 bases from J, the junction contained 3 bases not matched to a gene. The CDR3 loop spans 16 amino acids. This CDR3 is CASSVGLAGGQETQYF. The CDR3 DNA sequence: TGTGCCAGCAGCGTAGGGCTAGCGGGGGGACAAGAGACCCAGTACTTC.

The chain is built from TRBV7-6 and TRBJ1-2; D may be TRBD1 (6 bases). Germline values: CDR1 SGHVS, CDR2 FNYEAQ. Trimming removed 5 bases from V and 8 bases from J, with 15 bases in between. The CDR3 totals 13 residues. CDR3 in amino acids: CASSPPRGSGYTF. The CDR3 DNA is TGTGCCAGCAGCCCACCCAGGGGTAGCGGCTACACCTTC.

J is TRBJ2-7 and V is TRBV11-2, with a tentative D call TRBD1 (6 bases). The CDR3 loop spans 14 amino acids. V gave up 5 bases and J gave up 6 bases, with 17 bases separating them. From germline, CDR1 is SGHAT and CDR2 FQNNGV. In DNA, the CDR3 is TGTGCCAGCAGCACACACAGGGCCAGTCTCGAGCAGTACTTC. This encodes CASSTHRASLEQYF.

The count of this clone is one. The chain uses TRBV14 and TRBJ2-5, with D possibly TRBD1 on 6 matching bases. Trimming took 0 bases from V and 9 from J, leaving 11 bases between them. This CDR3 region has 13 residues. In germline, CDR1 is SGHDN, CDR2 FVKESK. CDR3 residues: CASSQDTWGPQYF. CDR3 DNA: TGTGCCAGCAGCCAAGATACCTGGGGGCCCCAGTACTTC.

Only a few counts were recorded for this clone. The chain links TRBV19 to TRBJ2-5; D not certain. CDR1 is LNHDA, CDR2 SQIVND, per germline (reference sequence). With 7 bases removed from V and 5 bases from J, the gap between germline ends came to 11 bases. The CDR3 spans 12 residues. The CDR3 is CASKKEPETQYF. The DNA of the CDR3 is TGTGCCAGTAAGAAGGAACCGGAGACCCAGTACTTC. The whole variable domain, remainder taken from reference TRBV19 and TRBJ2-5, is DGGITQSPKYLFRKEGQNVTLSCEQNLNHDAMYWYRQDPGQGLRLIYYSQIVNDFQKGDIAEGYSVSREKKESFPLTVTSAQKNPTAFYLCASKKEPETQYFGPGTRLLVL.

CDR3 bases: TGTGCCAGCAGCTTTAGGGGGCGTCATGAGGCTGAGCAGTTCTTC. Its translation is CASSFRGRHEAEQFF. The chain employs TRBV11-2 and TRBJ2-1; TRBD1 matches 7 bases. Germline-derived CDR1 and CDR2 are SGHAT and FQNNGV. The ends lost 3 bases at V and 9 bases at J; junction bases unmatched: 11. The CDR3 runs 15 residues. The variable domain in full, completed from reference TRBV11-2 and TRBJ2-1, reads EAGVAQSPRYKIIEKRQSVAFWCNPISGHATLYWYQQILGQGPKLLIQFQNNGVVDDSQLPKDRFSAERLKGVDSTLKIQPAKLEDSAVYLCASSFRGRHEAEQFFGPGTRLTVL.

This clone is a singleton in its sample. The chain joins TRBV6-5 to TRBJ2-2; D remains unclear. This CDR3 comprises 13 residues. CDR1 is MNHEY and CDR2 is SVGAGI in the germline V gene. V gave up 8 bases and J gave up 4 bases, with 11 bases separating them. The CDR3 is CASFDSRTGELFF. The CDR3 DNA reads as TGTGCCAGCTTTGACTCTCGCACCGGGGAGCTGTTTTTT.

This clone turned up a few times. V is TRBV18 and J is TRBJ2-1; TRBD1 matches at 9 bases. Looked up from germline, CDR1 is KGHSH and CDR2 is LQKENI. CDR3 size: 15 residues. Trimming removed 3 bases from V and 7 bases from J; junction bases left unmatched: 7. The chain's CDR3 is CASSPSGTGLNEQFF. DNA for the CDR3: TGTGCCAGCTCACCCTCCGGGACAGGGTTGAATGAGCAGTTCTTC.

The chain links TRBV19 to TRBJ2-1; TRBD1 agrees at 7 bases. J gave up 0 bases and V 6 bases, and 5 bases lay outside the gene matches. Germline CDR1 and CDR2: LNHDA and SQIVND (reference sequence). This CDR3 region has 15 residues. This chain's CDR3 is CASSPDRTSYNEQFF. CDR3 DNA: TGTGCCAGTAGCCCGGACAGGACCTCCTACAATGAGCAGTTCTTC.

V and J are TRBV12-5 and TRBJ2-3, with TRBD2 matching over 12 bases. In germline, CDR1 is LGHNT, CDR2 FRNRAP. Trimming at V came to 1 base and at J to 1 base, leaving 0 bases not matched to a gene. The CDR3 runs 16 residues. The CDR3 DNA reads as TGTGCTAGTGGTTTGGGGACTAGCGGGGGCACAGATACGCAGTATTTT. The encoded protein is CASGLGTSGGTDTQYF.

This clone has only one observation. The V and J genes are TRBV7-2 and TRBJ1-2; D gene uncertain. Looked up from germline, CDR1 is SGHTA and CDR2 is FQGNSA. There are 14 residues in the CDR3. V lost 1 base to trimming and J lost 10 bases, with 16 bases between them. CDR3 coding DNA: TGTGCCAGCAGCTTAGGCCTGACCCAATACGACTACACCTTC. Its protein product is CASSLGLTQYDYTF.

Only a few counts were recorded for this clone. The chain joins TRBV6-1 to TRBJ1-5, with TRBD1 matching 8 bases. V dropped 1 base and J dropped 0; count of bases not matched to a gene: 2. Germline V lookup: CDR1 MNHNS, CDR2 SASEGT. The CDR3 covers 16 residues. The CDR3 is CASSEGTGSSNQPQHF. CDR3 nucleotide sequence: TGTGCCAGCAGTGAAGGGACAGGGTCTAGCAATCAGCCCCAGCATTTT.

This chain links TRBV19 with TRBJ2-1, with 10 nucleotides matching TRBD1. V lost 3 bases, J lost 4 bases, and 12 bases stayed unmatched. The CDR3 is 18 amino acids. The V gene's germline CDR1 is LNHDA and CDR2 SQIVND (reference sequence). The CDR3 sequence is CASSIGDRGVGGYNEQFF. The CDR3 DNA is TGTGCCAGTAGTATCGGGGACAGGGGAGTCGGTGGGTACAATGAGCAGTTCTTC.

The chain couples TRBV18 to TRBJ2-7; D unresolved. This CDR3 is built from 14 residues. The germline V gene has CDR1 KGHSH and CDR2 LQKENI. Trimming left V 0 bases short and J 2 bases short, with 8 bases between. CDR3 in amino acids: CASSPPRNPYEQYV. The CDR3 region has the DNA TGTGCCAGCTCACCACCGAGGAACCCCTACGAGCAGTACGTC.

Only a few counts were recorded for this clone. V is TRBV7-8 and J is TRBJ2-1; 9 nucleotides line up with TRBD2. Germline trimming cut 5 bases from V and 7 bases from J; bases unmatched to any gene: 9. The CDR3 runs 15 residues. CDR1 is SGHVS and CDR2 is FQNEAQ in the germline V gene. The CDR3 is CASSLSGGRWNEQFF. The CDR3 nucleotides read TGTGCCAGCAGCCTCAGCGGGGGGCGTTGGAATGAGCAGTTCTTC.

In its sample, this clone was seen a few times. The chain recombines TRBV27 with TRBJ1-1; no clear D. Germline CDR1 is MNHEY and CDR2 is SMNVEV (reference sequence). Trimming took off 5 bases at V and 1 base at J, with 11 bases between the two ends. The CDR3 runs 14 residues. CDR3: CASSIGNPNTEAFF. DNA of the CDR3: TGTGCCAGCAGTATCGGGAACCCGAACACTGAAGCTTTCTTT.

This chain connects TRBV5-1 to TRBJ1-3; D possibly corresponds to TRBD1 (5 bases). CDR1 is SGHRS and CDR2 is YFSETQ in the germline V gene. V dropped 0 bases and J dropped 0 bases, with 10 bases sitting between them. CDR3 length equals 16 residues. The CDR3 DNA reads as TGCGCCAGCAGCTTGGAAGGGGACCCCTCTGGAAACACCATATATTTT. Amino acid sequence: CASSLEGDPSGNTIYF.

The chain is built from TRBV5-1 and TRBJ1-4; D gene unclear. The CDR3 spans 13 residues. The germline gives CDR1 SGHRS, CDR2 YFSETQ. The V end lost 0 bases, the J end lost 5 bases, and 5 bases lay between the germline ends. CDR3 coding DNA: TGCGCCAGCAGCTTGGCGGAGAATGAAAAACTGTTTTTT. This translates into CASSLAENEKLFF.

V and J are TRBV7-6 and TRBJ1-1; D is perhaps TRBD1 (6 bases). The germline V and J ends were trimmed by 5 bases and 5 bases, with 15 bases remaining between them. Germline CDR1 and CDR2: SGHVS and FNYEAQ. CDR3 size: 14 residues. Here the CDR3 DNA reads TGTGCCAGCAGCAGCTCGGGACAAGGAACTGAAGCTTTCTTT. The encoded protein is CASSSSGQGTEAFF.

The rearrangement links TRBV2 to TRBJ1-5, with D possibly matching TRBD1 (5 bases). The ends were cut back, 6 bases at V and 4 bases at J, with 13 bases in the middle. Germline CDR1 reads SNHLY; CDR2 reads FYNNEI. The CDR3 length is 14 residues. The DNA of the CDR3 is TGTGCCAGCAGAGCCAATGGGGGGAATCAGCCCCAGCATTTT. Protein product: CASRANGGNQPQHF. The full variable domain, in which reference TRBV2 and TRBJ1-5 provide the parts outside the CDR3, is EPEVTQTPSHQVTQMGQEVILRCVPISNHLYFYWYRQILGQKVEFLVSFYNNEISEKSEIFDDQFSVERPDGSNFTLKIRSTKLEDSAMYFCASRANGGNQPQHFGDGTRLSIL.

V gene TRBV18 combines with J gene TRBJ2-5; D may be TRBD1 (6 bases). The CDR3 has 15 amino acids. V lost 3 bases, J lost 10 bases, and 21 bases lay in between. Per germline, CDR1 KGHSH and CDR2 LQKENI. The DNA of the CDR3 is TGTGCCAGCTCACCGGGGACACCGGGGCAAGTGAGCCAGTACTTC. Translation: CASSPGTPGQVSQYF.

V gene TRBV13 combines with J gene TRBJ1-4; D remains ambiguous. Germline-derived CDR1 and CDR2 are PRHDT and FYEKMQ (reference sequence). V lost 0 bases and J lost 0, with 8 bases in between. This CDR3 has 16 residues. The chain's CDR3 is CASSLGRGATNEKLFF. CDR3 coding DNA: TGTGCCAGCAGCTTAGGCCGGGGTGCAACTAATGAAAAACTGTTTTTT.

V usage is TRBV20-1 and J usage is TRBJ2-5; D call uncertain. V shed 0 bases and J shed 4 bases, with 0 bases lying between them. Per germline, CDR1 DFQATT and CDR2 SNEGSKA (reference sequence). The CDR3 runs 10 residues. Here the CDR3 reads CSAREETQYF. The CDR3 coding sequence is TGCAGTGCTAGAGAAGAGACCCAGTACTTC.